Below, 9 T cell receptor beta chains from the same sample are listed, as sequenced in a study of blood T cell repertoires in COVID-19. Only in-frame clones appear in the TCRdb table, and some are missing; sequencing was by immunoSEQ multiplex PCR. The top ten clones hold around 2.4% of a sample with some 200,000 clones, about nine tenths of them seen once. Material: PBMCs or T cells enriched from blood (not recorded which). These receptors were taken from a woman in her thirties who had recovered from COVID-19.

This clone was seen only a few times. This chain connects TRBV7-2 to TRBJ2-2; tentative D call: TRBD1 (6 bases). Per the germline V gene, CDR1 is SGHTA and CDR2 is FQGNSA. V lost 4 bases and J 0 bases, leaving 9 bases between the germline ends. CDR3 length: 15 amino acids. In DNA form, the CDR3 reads TGTGCCAGCAGCTCACAGGGAACGAACACCGGGGAGCTGTTTTTT. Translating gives CASSSQGTNTGELFF.

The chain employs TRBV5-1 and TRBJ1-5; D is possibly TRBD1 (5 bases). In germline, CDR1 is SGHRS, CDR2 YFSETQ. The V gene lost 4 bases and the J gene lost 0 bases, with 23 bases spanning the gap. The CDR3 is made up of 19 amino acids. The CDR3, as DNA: TGCGCCAGCAGCCCCGACAGACTCATCGAGTTAGATAGCAATCAGCCCCAGCATTTT. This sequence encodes CASSPDRLIELDSNQPQHF. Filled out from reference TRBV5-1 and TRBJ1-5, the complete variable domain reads KAGVTQTPRYLIKTRGQQVTLSCSPISGHRSVSWYQQTPGQGLQFLFEYFSETQRNKGNFPGRFSGRQFSNSRSEMNVSTLELGDSALYLCASSPDRLIELDSNQPQHFGDGTRLSIL.

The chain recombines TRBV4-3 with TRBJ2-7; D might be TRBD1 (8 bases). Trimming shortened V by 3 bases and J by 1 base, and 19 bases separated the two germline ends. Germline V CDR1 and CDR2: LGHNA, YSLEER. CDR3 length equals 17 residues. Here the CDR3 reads CASSQEQTGGASYEQYF. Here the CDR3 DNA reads TGCGCCAGCAGCCAGGAACAAACAGGGGGGGCATCCTACGAGCAGTACTTC.

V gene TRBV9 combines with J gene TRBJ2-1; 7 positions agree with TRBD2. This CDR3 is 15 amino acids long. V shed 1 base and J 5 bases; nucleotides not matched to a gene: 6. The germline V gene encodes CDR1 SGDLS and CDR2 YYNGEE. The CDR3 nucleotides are TGTGCCAGCAGCGTAAGCCTAGCGGATGACAATGAGCAGTTCTTC. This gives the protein CASSVSLADDNEQFF.

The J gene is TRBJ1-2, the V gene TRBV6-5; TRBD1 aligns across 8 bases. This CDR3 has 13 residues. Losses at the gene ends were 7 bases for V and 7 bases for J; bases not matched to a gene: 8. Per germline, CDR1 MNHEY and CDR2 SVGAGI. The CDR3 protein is CASNLQGEGGYTF. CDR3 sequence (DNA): TGTGCCAGCAACCTACAGGGGGAGGGTGGCTACACCTTC.

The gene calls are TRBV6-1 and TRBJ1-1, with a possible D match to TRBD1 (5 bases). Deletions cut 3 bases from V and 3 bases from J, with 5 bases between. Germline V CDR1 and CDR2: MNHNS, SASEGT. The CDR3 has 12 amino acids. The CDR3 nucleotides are TGTGCCAGCAGTGACAGGGACACTGAAGCTTTCTTT. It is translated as CASSDRDTEAFF.

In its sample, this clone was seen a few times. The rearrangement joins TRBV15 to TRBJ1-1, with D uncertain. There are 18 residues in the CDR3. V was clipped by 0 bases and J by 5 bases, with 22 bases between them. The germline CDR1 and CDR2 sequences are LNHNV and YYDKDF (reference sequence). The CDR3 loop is CATSRDRIDPAARTEAFF. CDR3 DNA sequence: TGTGCCACCAGCAGAGATAGGATTGACCCCGCGGCGCGGACTGAAGCTTTCTTT.

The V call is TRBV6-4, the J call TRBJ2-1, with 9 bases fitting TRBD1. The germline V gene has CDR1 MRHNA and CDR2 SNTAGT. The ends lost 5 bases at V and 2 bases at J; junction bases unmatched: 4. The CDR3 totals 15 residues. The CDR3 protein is CASSPGQGPYNEQFF. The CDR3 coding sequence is TGTGCCAGCAGTCCTGGACAGGGGCCCTACAATGAGCAGTTCTTC.

CDR3 sequence reads: CASRRDGTGAQRMSSPLHF. The CDR3 nucleotides are TGCGCCAGCAGGCGGGACGGGACAGGGGCTCAAAGGATGAGTTCACCCCTCCACTTT. The chain joins TRBV4-1 to TRBJ1-6; 10 nucleotides line up with TRBD1. Germline loops: CDR1 MGHRA, CDR2 YSYEKL. The V and J ends lost 6 bases and 9 bases, in that order; junction bases with no gene match: 20. CDR3 length equals 19 residues.